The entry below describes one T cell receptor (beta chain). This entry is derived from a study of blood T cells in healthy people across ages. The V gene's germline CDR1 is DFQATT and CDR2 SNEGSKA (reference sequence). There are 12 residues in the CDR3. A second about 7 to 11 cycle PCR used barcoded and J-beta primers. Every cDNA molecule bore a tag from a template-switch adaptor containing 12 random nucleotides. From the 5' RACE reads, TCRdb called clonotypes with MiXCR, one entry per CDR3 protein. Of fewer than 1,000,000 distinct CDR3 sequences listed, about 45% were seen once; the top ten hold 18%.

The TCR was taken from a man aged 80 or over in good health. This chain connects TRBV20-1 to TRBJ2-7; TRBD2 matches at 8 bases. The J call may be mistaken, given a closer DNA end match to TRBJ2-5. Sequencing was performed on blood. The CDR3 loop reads CSATGGLETQYF. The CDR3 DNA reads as TGCAGTGCTACGGGGGGGCTGGAGACCCAGTACTTC.